The 10 T cell receptor beta chains below come from one sample, sequenced in a study of graft-versus-host responses after intestinal transplantation. Profiling relied on immunoSEQ multiplex PCR, and the TCRdb table lists in-frame clones only, not all of them. This sample has about 85,000 clones, with approximately 90% found just once. No antigen has been identified for these receptors. The starting material was unstimulated CD8+ T cells sorted from spleen or lymph node cells, obtained before transplant. The receptors originated from a human donor who was the organ donor for an intestinal transplant.

This chain connects TRBV4-1 to TRBJ1-4, with D perhaps TRBD1 (6 bases). The germline V gene encodes CDR1 MGHRA and CDR2 YSYEKL. Between the trimmed V and J ends, which lost 1 base and 1 base, there was a span of 19 bases. The CDR3 is 19 amino acids. This CDR3 reads CASSQALVGAMVTNEKLFF. DNA of the CDR3: TGCGCCAGCAGCCAAGCTTTGGTGGGGGCGATGGTAACTAATGAAAAACTGTTTTTT.

The chain employs TRBV11-2 and TRBJ1-1; no definite D call. This CDR3 contains 12 residues. V was cut by 2 bases and J by 0 bases, with 1 base left in between. Looked up from germline, CDR1 is SGHAT and CDR2 is FQNNGV. The CDR3 DNA sequence: TGTGCCAGCAGCTTATTGAACACTGAAGCTTTCTTT. Protein product: CASSLLNTEAFF. The full variable domain, its missing parts supplied by reference TRBV11-2 and TRBJ1-1, is EAGVAQSPRYKIIEKRQSVAFWCNPISGHATLYWYQQILGQGPKLLIQFQNNGVVDDSQLPKDRFSAERLKGVDSTLKIQPAKLEDSAVYLCASSLLNTEAFFGQGTRLTVV.

V usage is TRBV6-5 and J usage is TRBJ1-2, with D hard to call. Trimming removed 5 bases from V and 6 bases from J, with 13 bases in between. The CDR3 length is 13 residues. Germline-derived CDR1 and CDR2 are MNHEY and SVGAGI. CDR3 amino acids: CASSVWVGDGYTF. The CDR3 coding sequence is TGTGCCAGCAGTGTTTGGGTGGGAGATGGCTACACCTTC.

The chain couples TRBV2 to TRBJ2-7; 9 positions match TRBD2. Per germline, CDR1 SNHLY and CDR2 FYNNEI. The CDR3 is 18 amino acids. With V trimmed by 0 bases and J by 0 bases, 9 bases remained unmatched. The CDR3 here is CASSEARGGRGSSYEQYF. The CDR3 region has the DNA TGTGCCAGCAGTGAAGCGCGGGGGGGCAGGGGGAGCTCCTACGAGCAGTACTTC.

This clone showed up just once. The J gene is TRBJ2-3, the V gene TRBV7-3, with 9 bases matching TRBD1. V gave up 4 bases and J gave up 1 base; unmatched junction bases: 12. Germline CDR1 and CDR2: SGHTA and FQGTGA. CDR3 length equals 18 residues. CDR3 residues: CASSSVPGQGMGTDTQYF. DNA of the CDR3: TGTGCCAGCAGCTCCGTCCCGGGACAGGGAATGGGCACAGATACGCAGTATTTT.

This sequence joins TRBV28 and TRBJ1-4; no definite D call. The germline V gene has CDR1 MDHEN and CDR2 SYDVKM. CDR3 length equals 14 residues. The germline V and J ends were trimmed by 2 bases and 2 bases, with 6 bases remaining between them. CDR3 DNA: TGTGCCAGCAGTTTAGATCAGACTAATGAAAAACTGTTTTTT. Translating gives CASSLDQTNEKLFF.

This chain links TRBV19 with TRBJ2-1; no reliable D call. The V end was cut by 4 bases, the J end by 6 bases, with 10 bases between. CDR3 length equals 13 residues. CDR1 LNHDA and CDR2 SQIVND come from the germline V gene (reference sequence). The CDR3 nucleotides are TGTGCCAGTAGTAGACTCCTTGGCAATGAGCAGTTCTTC. Encoded protein: CASSRLLGNEQFF.

The genes are TRBV27 and TRBJ1-3; no firm D call. V lost 4 bases and J lost 0, with 10 bases in between. The CDR3 consists of 15 residues. CDR1 is MNHEY, CDR2 SMNVEV, per germline (reference sequence). Here the CDR3 reads CASSSNSNSGNTIYF. For the CDR3, the DNA is TGTGCCAGCAGTTCAAACAGCAACTCTGGAAACACCATATATTTT.

The chain recombines TRBV5-8 with TRBJ2-7; D remains unclear. Trimming removed 4 bases at V and 0 bases at J, with 2 bases between. The CDR3 is 11 residues long. The germline V gene has CDR1 SGHTS and CDR2 YDEGEE. CDR3 in amino acids: CASSPSYEQYF. CDR3 nucleotides: TGTGCCAGCAGCCCCTCCTACGAGCAGTACTTC.

The chain employs TRBV27 and TRBJ2-7; no clear D gene. There are 13 residues in the CDR3. Trimming stripped 5 bases from V and 3 bases from J, with 11 bases between. From germline, CDR1 is MNHEY and CDR2 SMNVEV (reference sequence). The CDR3 DNA reads as TGTGCCAGCAGTGGCGACAAGATCTACGAGCAGTACTTC. Translated: CASSGDKIYEQYF.